This T cell receptor beta chain is drawn from a study of identifying expanded T cells in peripheral blood. Sequenced by immunoSEQ multiplex PCR; TCRdb stores in-frame clones only, minus some. The sample consists of approximately 100,000 clones, approximately 90% of them appearing once. The CDR3 contains 12 residues. Trimming took 4 bases from V and 9 from J, leaving 13 bases between them. CDR1 and CDR2 from the germline V gene are SGHRS and YFSETQ. Notes on this clone: Its antigen is still unknown.

Findings of the study overall: Clone count variance between roughly 2-week samples rose with total template count. Differentially abundant clones: around 1.2 between replicates, 15 to 17 at roughly 15 days, 19 to 20 at four.

V usage is TRBV5-1 and J usage is TRBJ2-5; D could derive from TRBD1 or TRBD2 (6 bases each). Sequences were obtained from blood. The clonotype comes from a person between 18 and 75 years old in good health. The CDR3 region has the DNA TGCGCCAGCAGCAGGGGGGATCAGGCCCAGTACTTC. Translation gives CASSRGDQAQYF.